The 29 T cell receptor beta chains presented below share a single source sample, sequenced in a study of blood T cell repertoires in COVID-19. The method was immunoSEQ multiplex PCR; TCRdb's version includes in-frame clones alone and lacks a portion of them. The data hold approximately 58,000 clones, with around nine tenths observed a single time. The source material was peripheral blood. These receptors were collected from a woman older than 75 with active COVID-19.

The rearrangement joins TRBV28 to TRBJ1-1, with D perhaps TRBD1 (6 bases). V was cut by 3 bases and J by 3 bases, with 14 bases left in between. The CDR3 contains 15 residues. Germline CDR1 and CDR2: MDHEN and SYDVKM. CDR3 residues: CASSFPGGRDTEAFF. DNA for the CDR3: TGTGCCAGCAGTTTCCCCGGGGGGCGGGACACTGAAGCTTTCTTT. Drawing the rest from reference TRBV28 and TRBJ1-1, the complete variable domain is DVKVTQSSRYLVKRTGEKVFLECVQDMDHENMFWYRQDPGLGLRLIYFSYDVKMKEKGDIPEGYSVSREKKERFSLILESASTNQTSMYLCASSFPGGRDTEAFFGQGTRLTVV.

In this sample, this clone turned up once. The chain joins TRBV1 to TRBJ2-7; TRBD1 is the table's D call and was not checked against the DNA. TRBV1 is a recognized pseudogene. The CDR3 sequence is 15 residues long. The CDR3 region is CTSSQTPQGSYERYV. CDR3 in DNA: TGCACCAGCAGCCAAACCCCACAGGGATCCTACGAGCGGTACGTC.

The chain joins TRBV12-5 to TRBJ2-2; 7 bases are shared with TRBD1. The V gene's germline CDR1 is LGHNT and CDR2 FRNRAP. Trimming at V came to 0 bases and at J to 5 bases, leaving 6 bases not matched to a gene. The length of the CDR3 is 16 residues. The DNA of the CDR3 is TGTGCTAGTGGTTTGGTACGAGGGGGCCGGACCGGGGAGCTGTTTTTT. Its protein product is CASGLVRGGRTGELFF.

The rearrangement links TRBV27 to TRBJ2-2; D gene uncertain. CDR3 length: 12 residues. The germline V gene has CDR1 MNHEY and CDR2 SMNVEV (reference sequence). Trimming cost V 6 bases and J 6 bases, with 8 bases left between them. Here the CDR3 reads CASRRFAGELFF. The CDR3, as DNA: TGTGCCAGCAGGAGATTCGCCGGGGAGCTGTTTTTT.

The V and J genes are TRBV10-3 and TRBJ1-5; 9 nucleotides agree with TRBD1. Germline CDR1 and CDR2: ENHRY and SYGVKD. The junction had 3 bases not matched to a gene; V was cut back by 8 bases and J by 1 base. The CDR3 totals 14 residues. For the CDR3, the DNA is TGTGCCATCGGGGGGACAGGGAGCAATCAGCCCCAGCATTTT. Protein product: CAIGGTGSNQPQHF.

CDR3 residues: CASSQTSGATYNEQFF. CDR3 bases: TGTGCCAGCAGCCAAACTAGCGGGGCCACCTACAATGAGCAGTTCTTC. The chain recombines TRBV3-1 (or the pseudogene TRBV3-2) with TRBJ2-1; TRBD2 agrees at 10 bases. J gave up 2 bases and V 2 bases, and 3 bases lay outside the gene matches. Germline-derived CDR1 and CDR2 are LGHDT and YNNKEL (reference sequence). CDR3 size: 16 residues.

The chain employs TRBV28 and TRBJ2-5, with D possibly being TRBD2 (5 bases). Per germline, CDR1 MDHEN and CDR2 SYDVKM. The CDR3 is 14 residues long. The V end lost 6 bases, the J end lost 5 bases, and 16 bases lay between the germline ends. The CDR3 DNA follows: TGTGCCAGCAGCCCTGGACTCCCGAGGGAGACCCAGTACTTC. The encoded protein is CASSPGLPRETQYF.

The gene calls are TRBV28 and TRBJ2-3; the match to TRBD1 covers 7 bases. J lost 4 bases, V lost 6 bases, and 4 bases had no gene match. This CDR3 is 13 amino acids long. Germline lookup yields CDR1 MDHEN and CDR2 SYDVKM. Written as DNA, the CDR3 is TGTGCCAGCAGCACTACAGGGGCAGATACGCAGTATTTT. Amino acid sequence: CASSTTGADTQYF.

The chain has TRBV6-5 and TRBJ1-5; D is uncertain. This CDR3 has 13 residues. CDR1 MNHEY and CDR2 SVGAGI come from the germline V gene. Deletions cut 6 bases from V and 4 bases from J, with 10 bases between. The CDR3 DNA reads as TGTGCCAGCAGCCAACTCAGGAATCAGCCCCAGCATTTT. Its translation is CASSQLRNQPQHF.

The V and J genes are TRBV6-1 and TRBJ2-2, with TRBD1 identical over 10 bases. V shed 3 bases, J shed 5 bases, and the junction held 6 bases outside the gene matches. CDR1 is MNHNS and CDR2 is SASEGT in the germline V gene. The CDR3 spans 16 residues. CDR3 DNA: TGTGCCAGCAGTGAGCCGGGACAGGGGTCTACCGGGGAGCTGTTTTTT. It codes for CASSEPGQGSTGELFF.

In this sample, this clone turned up once. The chain links TRBV19 to TRBJ2-1, with 11 bases identical to TRBD2. Looked up from germline, CDR1 is LNHDA and CDR2 is SQIVND (reference sequence). After removal of 5 bases from V and 4 bases from J, the junction contained 7 bases not matched to a gene. The CDR3 length is 16 residues. The CDR3 DNA follows: TGTGCCAGTAGTGTGCTAGCGGGAGGCCAATACAATGAGCAGTTCTTC. Encoded protein: CASSVLAGGQYNEQFF.

This chain links TRBV4-1 with TRBJ2-5; 7 bases map to TRBD1. In germline, CDR1 is MGHRA, CDR2 YSYEKL. The CDR3 consists of 13 residues. The V and J ends lost 1 base and 5 bases, in that order; junction bases with no gene match: 1. CDR3 in amino acids: CASSQVQGETQYF. CDR3 nucleotide sequence: TGCGCCAGCAGCCAAGTACAGGGGGAGACCCAGTACTTC.

The table lists this clone with a count of one. V is TRBV30 and J is TRBJ1-1; 8 bases fit TRBD1. The CDR3 sequence is 16 residues long. Losses at the gene ends were 3 bases for V and 1 base for J; bases not matched to a gene: 10. CDR1 and CDR2 (germline): GTSNPN, SVGIG (reference sequence). The DNA for the CDR3 is TGTGCCTGGAGCCCCGGACAGGGATTGAGGAACACTGAAGCTTTCTTT. Translated, it gives CAWSPGQGLRNTEAFF.

This chain connects TRBV12-3 or TRBV12-4 to TRBJ2-5, with D perhaps matching TRBD1 (5 bases). CDR3 length: 13 amino acids. The V gene lost 6 bases and the J gene lost 5 bases, with 13 bases spanning the gap. DNA for the CDR3: TGTGCCAGCAGCCTCACAGGCGCCGAGACCCAGTACTTC. Protein sequence: CASSLTGAETQYF.

The CDR3 DNA sequence: TGTGCCAGTAGTATAGGGCGGACAGGCCTCGGGTATGGGCAGTTCTTC. It translates to CASSIGRTGLGYGQFF. The chain is built from TRBV19 and TRBJ2-1, with TRBD1 identical over 7 bases. J was trimmed by 12 bases and V by 1 base; bases with no gene match: 15. This CDR3 region has 16 residues. Germline V gene data show CDR1 as LNHDA and CDR2 as SQIVND (reference sequence).

The chain recombines TRBV2 with TRBJ2-2; 11 nucleotides line up with TRBD1. The trim removed 7 bases at V and 1 base at J, leaving 2 bases unmatched. The CDR3 spans 15 residues. Germline-derived CDR1 and CDR2 are SNHLY and FYNNEI. The DNA of the CDR3 is TGTGCCAGCACCGGGACAGGGGGGAACACCGGGGAGCTGTTTTTT. As protein: CASTGTGGNTGELFF.

CDR3 nucleotide sequence: TGTGCCAGCAGTTTCTCCAGCGGGAGGGCCTCTGGAGAGCAGTACTTC. Its translation is CASSFSSGRASGEQYF. This chain joins TRBV27 and TRBJ2-7, with 10 bases fitting TRBD2. V trimming: 3 bases; J trimming: 7 bases; junction bases outside the gene matches: 12. Germline V gene lookup returns CDR1 MNHEY and CDR2 SMNVEV (reference sequence). The CDR3 loop spans 16 amino acids.

For the CDR3, the DNA is TGTGCCAGCAGCCAAGTAGCGCTAGCGGGGGGAAAAAATGAGCAGTTCTTC. This sequence encodes CASSQVALAGGKNEQFF. J is TRBJ2-1 and V is TRBV3-1 (or the pseudogene TRBV3-2); 11 bases align to TRBD2. V trimming: 1 base; J trimming: 7 bases; junction bases outside the gene matches: 9. CDR3 length: 17 amino acids. CDR1 and CDR2 (germline): LGHDT, YNNKEL (reference sequence).

The chain is built from TRBV2 and TRBJ1-5, with a tentative D call TRBD1 (6 bases). The V and J ends lost 5 bases and 4 bases respectively, with 9 bases between them. Germline CDR1 SNHLY, CDR2 FYNNEI. The CDR3 is 13 residues long. The CDR3 sequence is CASSWTENQPQHF. CDR3 bases: TGTGCCAGCAGTTGGACAGAGAATCAGCCCCAGCATTTT.

This chain links TRBV11-1 with TRBJ2-1, with 8 nucleotides matching TRBD2. The V gene's germline CDR1 is SGHAT and CDR2 FQDESV (reference sequence). J was trimmed by 7 bases and V by 5 bases; bases with no gene match: 13. This CDR3 has 16 amino acids. This CDR3 reads CASSRTGTSGWNEQFF. CDR3 nucleotides: TGTGCCAGCAGCCGAACCGGGACTAGTGGTTGGAATGAGCAGTTCTTC.

V and J are TRBV7-6 and TRBJ2-3, with a possible D match to TRBD1 (5 bases). Germline V gives CDR1 SGHVS, CDR2 FNYEAQ. CDR3 length: 14 residues. The V end was cut by 2 bases, the J end by 3 bases, with 9 bases between. For the CDR3, the DNA is TGTGCCAGCAGCTTACTAGGGGAAACAGATACGCAGTATTTT. It translates to CASSLLGETDTQYF.

The chain couples TRBV29-1 to TRBJ2-1, with TRBD2 matching over 7 bases. This CDR3 is 15 amino acids long. V trimming: 7 bases; J trimming: 2 bases; junction bases outside the gene matches: 11. The germline CDR1 and CDR2 sequences are SQVTM and ANQGSEA. Here the CDR3 reads CSGRVGLAAYNEQFF. The DNA of the CDR3 is TGCAGCGGCCGGGTAGGGCTAGCGGCCTACAATGAGCAGTTCTTC.

Concerning this clone: A junction boundary mismatches the germline segment, possibly from a read error. This chain joins TRBV28 and TRBJ2-7; D might be TRBD2 (6 bases). The CDR3 runs to 16 residues. The germline V gene encodes CDR1 MDHEN and CDR2 SYDVKM. This CDR3 is CARSSEAGPYAYEQYF. The CDR3 DNA reads TGTGCCAGGAGTTCCGAGGCGGGGCCTTACGCCTACGAGCAGTACTTC.

The rearrangement joins TRBV5-4 to TRBJ2-7, with 10 bases that match TRBD2. V dropped 1 base and J dropped 4; count of bases not matched to a gene: 11. This CDR3 is built from 17 residues. The germline CDR1 and CDR2 sequences are SGHNT and YYREEE (reference sequence). The CDR3 is CASSLPSGGPLAYEQYV. The DNA for the CDR3 is TGTGCCAGCAGCTTGCCTAGCGGGGGCCCGCTCGCTTACGAGCAGTACGTC.

This clone was counted a single time. This chain uses TRBV24-1 with TRBJ2-2; D is uncertain. The V gene's germline CDR1 is KGHDR and CDR2 SFDVKD. The V and J ends lost 4 bases and 6 bases respectively, with 8 bases between them. The CDR3 is 13 amino acids. The CDR3, as DNA: TGTGCCACCAGTGACCACCCGGCCGGGGAGCTGTTTTTT. Amino acid sequence: CATSDHPAGELFF.

This chain connects TRBV3-1 (or the pseudogene TRBV3-2) to TRBJ2-7; 13 nucleotides line up with TRBD2. V was clipped by 0 bases and J by 7 bases; unmatched bases: 6. CDR1 and CDR2 (germline): LGHDT, YNNKEL (reference sequence). CDR3 length: 16 residues. CDR3 amino acids: CASSQDQLAGGGEQYF. The CDR3 DNA is TGTGCCAGCAGCCAAGATCAACTAGCGGGAGGGGGGGAGCAGTACTTC.

The CDR3 spells CASSLMGSRVRAGEFF. The DNA for the CDR3 is TGTGCCAGCAGCTTGATGGGGAGTAGGGTGCGGGCCGGGGAGTTCTTC. V gene TRBV5-4 combines with J gene TRBJ2-1, with D perhaps matching TRBD2 (5 bases). Germline V gene lookup returns CDR1 SGHNT and CDR2 YYREEE (reference sequence). V lost 1 base, J lost 14 bases, and 25 bases lay in between. The CDR3 has 16 amino acids.

This sequence joins TRBV4-2 and TRBJ1-1; 7 bases match TRBD1. Germline CDR1 reads LGHNA; CDR2 reads YNFKEQ. This CDR3 has 17 residues. With V trimmed by 1 base and J by 5 bases, 13 bases remained unmatched. CDR3 in amino acids: CASSQVSGRGYMTEAFF. CDR3 in DNA: TGTGCCAGCAGCCAAGTCTCCGGCAGGGGGTATATGACTGAAGCTTTCTTT.

The genes are TRBV2 and TRBJ2-3; D may be TRBD2 (6 bases). The germline V gene encodes CDR1 SNHLY and CDR2 FYNNEI. CDR3 length: 14 residues. V gave up 4 bases and J gave up 4 bases, with 12 bases separating them. The CDR3 sequence: CASSGWRVPDTQYF. CDR3 nucleotide sequence: TGTGCCAGCAGTGGCTGGAGGGTACCAGATACGCAGTATTTT.